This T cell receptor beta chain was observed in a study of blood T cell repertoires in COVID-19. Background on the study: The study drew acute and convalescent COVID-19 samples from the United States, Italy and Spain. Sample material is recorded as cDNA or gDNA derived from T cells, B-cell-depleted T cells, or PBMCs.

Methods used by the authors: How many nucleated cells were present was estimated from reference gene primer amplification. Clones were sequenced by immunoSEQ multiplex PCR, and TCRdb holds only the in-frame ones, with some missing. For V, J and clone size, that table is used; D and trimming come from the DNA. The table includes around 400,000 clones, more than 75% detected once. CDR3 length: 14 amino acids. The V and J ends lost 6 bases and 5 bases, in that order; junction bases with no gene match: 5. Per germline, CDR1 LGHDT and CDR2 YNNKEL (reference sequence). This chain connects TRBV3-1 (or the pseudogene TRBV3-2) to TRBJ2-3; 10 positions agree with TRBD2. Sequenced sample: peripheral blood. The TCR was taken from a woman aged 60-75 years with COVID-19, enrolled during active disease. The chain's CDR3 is CASRAGTSVDTQYF. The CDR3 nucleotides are TGTGCCAGCAGGGCCGGGACTAGCGTAGATACGCAGTATTTT.